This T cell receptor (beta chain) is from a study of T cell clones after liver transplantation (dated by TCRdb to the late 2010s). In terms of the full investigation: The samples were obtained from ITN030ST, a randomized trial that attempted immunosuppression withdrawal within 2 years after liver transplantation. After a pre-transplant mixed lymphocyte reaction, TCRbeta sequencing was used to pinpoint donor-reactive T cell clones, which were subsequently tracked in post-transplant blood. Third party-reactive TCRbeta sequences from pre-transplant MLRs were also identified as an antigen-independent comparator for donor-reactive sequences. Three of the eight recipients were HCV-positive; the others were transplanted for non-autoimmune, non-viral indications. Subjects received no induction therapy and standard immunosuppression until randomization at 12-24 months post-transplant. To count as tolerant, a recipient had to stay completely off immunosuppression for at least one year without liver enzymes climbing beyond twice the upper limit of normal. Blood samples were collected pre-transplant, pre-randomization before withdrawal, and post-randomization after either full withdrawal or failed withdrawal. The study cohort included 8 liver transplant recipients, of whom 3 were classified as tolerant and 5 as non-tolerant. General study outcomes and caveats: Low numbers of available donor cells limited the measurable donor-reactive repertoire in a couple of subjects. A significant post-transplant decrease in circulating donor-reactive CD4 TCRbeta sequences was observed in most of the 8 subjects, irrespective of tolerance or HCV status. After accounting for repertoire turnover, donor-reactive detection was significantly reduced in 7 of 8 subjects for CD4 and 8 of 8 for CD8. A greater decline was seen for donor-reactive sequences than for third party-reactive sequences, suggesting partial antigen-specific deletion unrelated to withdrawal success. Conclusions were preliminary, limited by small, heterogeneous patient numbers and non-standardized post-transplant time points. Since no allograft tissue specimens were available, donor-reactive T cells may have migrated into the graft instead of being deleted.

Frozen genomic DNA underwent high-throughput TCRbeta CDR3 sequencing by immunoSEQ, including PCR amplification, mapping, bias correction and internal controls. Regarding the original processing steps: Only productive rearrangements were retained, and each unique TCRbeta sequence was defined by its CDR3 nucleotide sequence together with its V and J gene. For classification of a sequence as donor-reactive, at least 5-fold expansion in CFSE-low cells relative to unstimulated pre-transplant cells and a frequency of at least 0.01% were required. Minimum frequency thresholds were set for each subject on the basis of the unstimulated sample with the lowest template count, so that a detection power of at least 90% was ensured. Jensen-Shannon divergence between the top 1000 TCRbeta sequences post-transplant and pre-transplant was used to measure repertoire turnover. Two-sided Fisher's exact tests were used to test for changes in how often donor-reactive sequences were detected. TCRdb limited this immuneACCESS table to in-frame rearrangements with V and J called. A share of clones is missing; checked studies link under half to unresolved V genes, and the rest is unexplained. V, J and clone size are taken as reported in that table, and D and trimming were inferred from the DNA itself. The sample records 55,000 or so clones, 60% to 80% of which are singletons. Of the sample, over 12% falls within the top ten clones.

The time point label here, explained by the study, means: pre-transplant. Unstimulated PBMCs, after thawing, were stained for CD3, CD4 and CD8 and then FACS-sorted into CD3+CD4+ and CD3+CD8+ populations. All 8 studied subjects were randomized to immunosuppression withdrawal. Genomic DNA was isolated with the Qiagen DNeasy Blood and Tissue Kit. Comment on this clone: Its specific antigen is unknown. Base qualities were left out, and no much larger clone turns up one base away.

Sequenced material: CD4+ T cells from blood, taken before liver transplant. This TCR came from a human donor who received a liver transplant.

This receptor has the CDR3 CASSQTSPYQETQYF. The DNA sequence is TGTGCCAGTAGTCAGACTAGCCCGTACCAAGAGACCCAGTACTTC. The rearranged segments are TRBV19 and TRBJ2-5, with 7 middle bases fitting TRBD2. Clipping removes 5 bases from V and 0 bases from J, with 6 as the unmatched junction base count. The CDR3 holds 15 amino acids from the cysteine to the phenylalanine. The DNA shown is the 45-base CDR3, in frame from base 1. CDR1 and CDR2 are drawn from the germline V gene (reference sequence): LNHDA, SQIVND.